This T cell receptor (beta chain) was recovered during a study of regulatory T cells in long-lasting Graves disease. At the level of the study: Duration of antithyroid drug therapy among newly diagnosed Graves' patients was under 3 months. Overall study results and limits: Not thyroid tissue but only peripheral blood was studied.

The sample's time point: newly diagnosed GD, antithyroid drugs for less than 3 months. From RNA extracted from PBMCs, the TCR library was made. Patients met American Thyroid Association criteria for Graves' disease. With iRepertoire HTBI primers and Arm-PCR of CDR3 regions, TCR beta libraries were built. TCRdb re-called the multiplex PCR reads through MiXCR, storing one row per CDR3 protein. The sample records around 360,000 distinct CDR3 sequences, 15% to 20% being singletons. In the case of this clonotype: Its antigen is not identified. At one end, the junction sequence differs from germline, possibly due to a read error.

This sample also appeared in a second study, on T cells in Graves' hyperthyroidism and ophthalmopathy. That work states: The patients, who ranged from 18 to 65 in age, presented with newly diagnosed hyperthyroidism lasting under 2 months.

The source of this sequence is a woman between 18 and 30 years old with Graves disease. The sample here was peripheral blood mononuclear cells (PBMCs), taken at new diagnosis, from a patient treated with antithyroid drugs.

The DNA of the CDR3 is TGTGCCAGCAGGGTCCAGGGCTATGGCTACACCTTC. Residues: CASRVQGYGYTF. V is TRBV5-1 and J is TRBJ1-2; D may be TRBD1 (5 bases). The CDR3 sequence is 12 residues long. Germline assignment: CDR1 SGHRS and CDR2 YFSETQ.